This passage covers 10 T cell receptor beta chains from one sample sequenced in a study of shared clonotypes between healthy human individuals. The method was immunoSEQ multiplex PCR; TCRdb's version includes in-frame clones alone and lacks a portion of them. The sample holds about 1.1 million clones, 75% to 85% seen once. The specimen sequenced was memory CD4+ T cells from PBMCs. Subset reported: CD45RA-negative fraction. The receptors come from a man between 18 and 29 years old in good health. Some clones in this sample may be carry-over from other donors' samples.

The chain carries TRBV20-1 and TRBJ1-1; possibly TRBD1 for D (5 bases). Trimming removed 3 bases from V and 10 bases from J, with 12 bases in between. The CDR3 consists of 11 residues. Germline V lookup: CDR1 DFQATT, CDR2 SNEGSKA (reference sequence). CDR3 DNA: TGCAGTGCTAGCAGGGCAGAGGGAGCTTTCTTT. This translates into CSASRAEGAFF.

The chain links TRBV4-1 to TRBJ1-4; 8 bases agree with TRBD1. This CDR3 has 17 residues. V shed 6 bases and J 4 bases; nucleotides not matched to a gene: 13. In germline, CDR1 is MGHRA, CDR2 YSYEKL. CDR3 nucleotide sequence: TGCGCCAGCAGACGAATCGGACAGGGCCTTAATAATGAAAAACTGTTTTTT. This gives the protein CASRRIGQGLNNEKLFF.

The V call is TRBV2, the J call TRBJ2-3; D is unclear. The CDR3 extends over 14 amino acids. Trimming shortened V by 2 bases and J by 6 bases, and 12 bases separated the two germline ends. CDR1 SNHLY and CDR2 FYNNEI come from the germline V gene. DNA for the CDR3: TGTGCCAGCAGTGAATTTGACTGGTCCGATACGCAGTATTTT. Its protein is CASSEFDWSDTQYF.

This sequence joins TRBV27 and TRBJ1-2; 8 bases are shared with TRBD1. Germline lookup yields CDR1 MNHEY and CDR2 SMNVEV (reference sequence). CDR3 length: 14 residues. V shed 8 bases, J shed 7 bases, and the junction held 12 bases outside the gene matches. The CDR3 nucleotides read TGTGCCAGCGCGGGACAGGAGGCATTCTTTGGCTACACCTTC. It encodes CASAGQEAFFGYTF.

This chain connects TRBV28 to TRBJ1-5; no reliable D call. Germline CDR1 and CDR2: MDHEN and SYDVKM. The CDR3 is 12 amino acids. The germline V and J ends were trimmed by 5 bases and 4 bases, with 6 bases remaining between them. The CDR3 nucleotides read TGTGCCAGCAGTAAACAGAATCAGCCCCAGCATTTT. This encodes CASSKQNQPQHF.

This clone has a handful of counts. This chain uses TRBV19 with TRBJ1-1; 9 nucleotides align to TRBD1. This CDR3 contains 15 residues. After removal of 6 bases from V and 4 bases from J, the junction contained 9 bases not matched to a gene. Germline CDR1 and CDR2: LNHDA and SQIVND (reference sequence). CDR3 amino acids: CASSWLGTGRTEAFF. CDR3 coding DNA: TGTGCCAGTAGCTGGTTGGGGACAGGGCGCACTGAAGCTTTCTTT.

The CDR3 coding sequence is TGTGCCAGCAGCGCGCCATACGGAGTCGGAGGCACAGATACGCAGTATTTT. It encodes CASSAPYGVGGTDTQYF. The chain combines TRBV9 with TRBJ2-3; no reliable D call. V lost 3 bases and J lost 1, with 18 bases in between. Germline CDR1 reads SGDLS; CDR2 reads YYNGEE. The CDR3 extends over 17 amino acids.

This chain joins TRBV18 and TRBJ2-3; tentative D call: TRBD2 (6 bases). The length of the CDR3 is 16 residues. The ends were cut back, 0 bases at V and 1 base at J, with 11 bases in the middle. Germline V gene lookup returns CDR1 KGHSH and CDR2 LQKENI. CDR3 in amino acids: CASSPPTGVGTDTQYF. CDR3 sequence (DNA): TGTGCCAGCTCACCACCGACGGGGGTTGGCACAGATACGCAGTATTTT.

The rearrangement links TRBV18 to TRBJ1-1; 8 positions match TRBD1. The CDR3 is made up of 13 amino acids. J lost 6 bases, V lost 5 bases, and 5 bases had no gene match. Germline values: CDR1 KGHSH, CDR2 LQKENI. CDR3 sequence reads: CASSTDRGAEAFF. CDR3 DNA sequence: TGTGCCAGCTCAACCGACAGGGGCGCTGAAGCTTTCTTT.

A note on this clone: Because the CDR3's place on the DNA is in doubt, the DNA is left out and the CDR3 is given as listed by TCRdb. This chain uses TRBV28 with TRBJ1-2. The CDR3 sequence runs 13 residues, both termini included. Germline CDR1 and CDR2: MDHEN and SYDVKM. The CDR3 loop reads CASSSSADYGYTF.